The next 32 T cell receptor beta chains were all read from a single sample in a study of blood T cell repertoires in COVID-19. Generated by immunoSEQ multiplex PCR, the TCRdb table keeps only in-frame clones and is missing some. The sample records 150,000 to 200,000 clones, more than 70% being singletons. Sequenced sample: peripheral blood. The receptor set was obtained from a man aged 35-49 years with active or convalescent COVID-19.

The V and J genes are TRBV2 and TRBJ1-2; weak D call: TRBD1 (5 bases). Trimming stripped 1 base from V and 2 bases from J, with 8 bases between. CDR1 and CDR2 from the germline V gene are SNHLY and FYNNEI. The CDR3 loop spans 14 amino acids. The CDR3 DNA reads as TGTGCCAGCAGTGAAGGGACACCCAACTATGGCTACACCTTC. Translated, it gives CASSEGTPNYGYTF.

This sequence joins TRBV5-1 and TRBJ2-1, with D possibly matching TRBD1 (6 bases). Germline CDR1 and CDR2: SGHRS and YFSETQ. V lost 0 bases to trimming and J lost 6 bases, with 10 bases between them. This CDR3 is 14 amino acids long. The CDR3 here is CASSLGGLGNEQFF. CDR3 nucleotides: TGCGCCAGCAGCTTGGGGGGGCTCGGCAATGAGCAGTTCTTC.

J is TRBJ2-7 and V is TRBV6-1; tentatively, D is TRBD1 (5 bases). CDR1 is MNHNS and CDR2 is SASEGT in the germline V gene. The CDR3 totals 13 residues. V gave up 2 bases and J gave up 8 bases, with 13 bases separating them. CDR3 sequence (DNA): TGTGCCAGCAGTGAAAGAAGGAAGGGGCAGCAGTACTTC. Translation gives CASSERRKGQQYF.

As DNA, the CDR3 is TGTGCCAGCAGCCGGGAGGATACGCAGTATTTT. Translating it yields CASSREDTQYF. This rearrangement joins TRBV7-9 to TRBJ2-3; D possibly corresponds to TRBD2 (6 bases). This CDR3 has 11 amino acids. Germline V gene sequence: CDR1 SEHNR, CDR2 FQNEAQ (reference sequence). V lost 5 bases and J 6 bases, leaving 6 bases between the germline ends.

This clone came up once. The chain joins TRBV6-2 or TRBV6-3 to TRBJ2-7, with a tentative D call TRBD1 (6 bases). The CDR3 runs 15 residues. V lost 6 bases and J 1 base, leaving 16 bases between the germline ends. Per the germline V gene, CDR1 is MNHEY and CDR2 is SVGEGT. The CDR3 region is CASSRSRTASYEQYF. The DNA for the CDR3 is TGTGCCAGCAGCCGTTCGCGGACAGCGTCCTACGAGCAGTACTTC.

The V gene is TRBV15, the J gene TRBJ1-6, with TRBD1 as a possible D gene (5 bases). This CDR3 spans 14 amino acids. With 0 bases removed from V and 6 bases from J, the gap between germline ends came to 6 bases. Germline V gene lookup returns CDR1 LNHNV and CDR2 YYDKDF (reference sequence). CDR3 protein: CATSRDGGNSPLHF. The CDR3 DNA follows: TGTGCCACCAGCAGAGACGGGGGTAATTCACCCCTCCACTTT.

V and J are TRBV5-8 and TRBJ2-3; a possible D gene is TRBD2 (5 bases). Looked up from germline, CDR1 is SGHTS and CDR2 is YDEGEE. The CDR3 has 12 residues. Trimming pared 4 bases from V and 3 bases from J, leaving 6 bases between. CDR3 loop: CASSQRTDTQYF. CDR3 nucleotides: TGTGCCAGCAGCCAGCGGACAGATACGCAGTATTTT.

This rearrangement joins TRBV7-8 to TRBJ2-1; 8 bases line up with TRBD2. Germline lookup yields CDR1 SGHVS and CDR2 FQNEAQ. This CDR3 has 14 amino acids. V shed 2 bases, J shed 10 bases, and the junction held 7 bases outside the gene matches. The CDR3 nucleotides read TGTGCCAGCAGCTTATGGCGGGGGGCGGACGAGCAGTTCTTC. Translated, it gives CASSLWRGADEQFF.

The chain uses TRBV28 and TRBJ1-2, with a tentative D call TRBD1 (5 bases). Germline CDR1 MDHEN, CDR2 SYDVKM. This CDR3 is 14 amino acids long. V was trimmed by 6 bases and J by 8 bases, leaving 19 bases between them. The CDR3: CASSLDRASMGYTF. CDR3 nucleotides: TGTGCCAGCAGCCTCGACAGAGCCTCAATGGGCTACACCTTC.

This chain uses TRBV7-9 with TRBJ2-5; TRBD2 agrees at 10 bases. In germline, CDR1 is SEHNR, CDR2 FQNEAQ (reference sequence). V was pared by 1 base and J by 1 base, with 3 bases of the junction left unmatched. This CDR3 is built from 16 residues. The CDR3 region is CASSLGLAGVQETQYF. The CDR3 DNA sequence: TGTGCCAGCAGCTTAGGGCTAGCGGGGGTCCAAGAGACCCAGTACTTC.

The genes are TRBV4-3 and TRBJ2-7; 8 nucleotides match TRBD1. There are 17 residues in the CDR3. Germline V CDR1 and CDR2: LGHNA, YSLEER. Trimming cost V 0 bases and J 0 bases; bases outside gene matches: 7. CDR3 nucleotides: TGCGCCAGCAGCCAAGATCGGGGACAGGCTGCCTCCTACGAGCAGTACTTC. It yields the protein CASSQDRGQAASYEQYF.

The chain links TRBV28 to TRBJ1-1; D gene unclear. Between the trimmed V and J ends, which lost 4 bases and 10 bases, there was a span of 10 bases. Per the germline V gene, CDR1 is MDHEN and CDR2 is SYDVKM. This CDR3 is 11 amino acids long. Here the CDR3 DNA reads TGTGCCAGCAGTTGGGAGGGTCGAGCTTTCTTT. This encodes CASSWEGRAFF. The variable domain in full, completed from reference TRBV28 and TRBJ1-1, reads DVKVTQSSRYLVKRTGEKVFLECVQDMDHENMFWYRQDPGLGLRLIYFSYDVKMKEKGDIPEGYSVSREKKERFSLILESASTNQTSMYLCASSWEGRAFFGQGTRLTVV.

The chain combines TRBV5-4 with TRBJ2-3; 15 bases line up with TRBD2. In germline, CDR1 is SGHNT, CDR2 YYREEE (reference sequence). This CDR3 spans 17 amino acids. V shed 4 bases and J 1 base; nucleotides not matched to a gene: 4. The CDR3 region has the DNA TGTGCCAGCAGCATCGGACTAGCGGGGGGGGGCACAGATACGCAGTATTTT. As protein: CASSIGLAGGGTDTQYF.

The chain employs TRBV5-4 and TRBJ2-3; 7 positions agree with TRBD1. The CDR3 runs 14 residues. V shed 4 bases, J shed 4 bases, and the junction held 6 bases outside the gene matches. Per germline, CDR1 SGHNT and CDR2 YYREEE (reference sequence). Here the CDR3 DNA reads TGTGCCAGCAGCCCGGACAGGTACGCAGATACGCAGTATTTT. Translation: CASSPDRYADTQYF.

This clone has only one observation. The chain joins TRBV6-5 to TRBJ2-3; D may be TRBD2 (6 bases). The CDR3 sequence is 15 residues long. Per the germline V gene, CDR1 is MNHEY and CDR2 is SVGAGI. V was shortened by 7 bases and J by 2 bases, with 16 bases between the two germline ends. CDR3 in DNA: TGTGCCAGCACCCGAAAGGGACTCAACACAGATACGCAGTATTTT. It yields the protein CASTRKGLNTDTQYF.

The CDR3 sequence is CASSLIGGGARGTQYF. The CDR3 coding sequence is TGTGCCAGCAGCTTAATAGGCGGGGGGGCGCGTGGGACCCAGTACTTC. The rearrangement uses TRBV7-8 and TRBJ2-5; 9 nucleotides align to TRBD2. The trim removed 2 bases at V and 7 bases at J, leaving 11 bases unmatched. The V gene's germline CDR1 is SGHVS and CDR2 FQNEAQ. There are 16 residues in the CDR3.

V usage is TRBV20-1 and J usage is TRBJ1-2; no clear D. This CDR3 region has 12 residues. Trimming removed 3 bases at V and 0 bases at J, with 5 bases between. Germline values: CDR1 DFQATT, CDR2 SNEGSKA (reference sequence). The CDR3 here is CSASQTNYGYTF. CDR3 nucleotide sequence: TGCAGTGCTAGTCAGACTAACTATGGCTACACCTTC.

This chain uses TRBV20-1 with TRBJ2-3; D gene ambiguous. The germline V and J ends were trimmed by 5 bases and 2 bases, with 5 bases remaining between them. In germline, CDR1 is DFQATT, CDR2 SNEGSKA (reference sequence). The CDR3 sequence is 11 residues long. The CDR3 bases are TGCAGTGCTCTTTACACAGATACGCAGTATTTT. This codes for CSALYTDTQYF.

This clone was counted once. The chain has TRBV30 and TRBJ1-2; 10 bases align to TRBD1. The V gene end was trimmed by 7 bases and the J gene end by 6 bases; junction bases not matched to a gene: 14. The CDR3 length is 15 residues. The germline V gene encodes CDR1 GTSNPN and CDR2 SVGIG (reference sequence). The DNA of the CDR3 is TGTGCCTCCAACCCAGACAGGGGGCGGATAAATGGCTACACCTTC. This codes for CASNPDRGRINGYTF.

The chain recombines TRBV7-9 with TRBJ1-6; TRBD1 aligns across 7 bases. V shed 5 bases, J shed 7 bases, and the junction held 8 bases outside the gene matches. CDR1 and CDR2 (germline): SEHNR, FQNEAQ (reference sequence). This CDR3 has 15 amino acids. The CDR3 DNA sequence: TGTGCCAGCAGCACCTCAGGGGGGCCGAATTCACCCCTCCACTTT. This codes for CASSTSGGPNSPLHF.

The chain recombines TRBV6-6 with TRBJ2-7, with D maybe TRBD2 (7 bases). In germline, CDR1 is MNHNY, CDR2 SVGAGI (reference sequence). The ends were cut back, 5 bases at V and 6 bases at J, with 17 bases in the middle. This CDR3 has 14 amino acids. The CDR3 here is CASSTQGGGSEQYF. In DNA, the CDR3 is TGTGCCAGCAGTACTCAAGGGGGGGGTTCCGAGCAGTACTTC.

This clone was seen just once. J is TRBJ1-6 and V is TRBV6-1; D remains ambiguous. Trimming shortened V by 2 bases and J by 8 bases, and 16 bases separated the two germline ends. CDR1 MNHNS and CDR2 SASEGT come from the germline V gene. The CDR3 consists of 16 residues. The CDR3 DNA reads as TGTGCCAGCAGTGAATTCAACTCCCCGGGGTATTCACCCCTCCACTTT. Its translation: CASSEFNSPGYSPLHF.

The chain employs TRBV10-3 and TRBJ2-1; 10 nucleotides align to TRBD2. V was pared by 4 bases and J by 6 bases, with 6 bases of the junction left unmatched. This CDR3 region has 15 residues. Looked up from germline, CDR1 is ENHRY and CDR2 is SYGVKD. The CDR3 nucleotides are TGTGCCATCAGTGGGAGCGGGGGGGCCGGCAATGAGCAGTTCTTC. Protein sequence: CAISGSGGAGNEQFF.

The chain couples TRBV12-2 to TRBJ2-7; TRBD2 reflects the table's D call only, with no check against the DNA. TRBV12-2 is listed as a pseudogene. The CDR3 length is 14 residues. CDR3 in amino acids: CASRLKRGGYEQYF. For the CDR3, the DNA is TGTGCAAGTCGCTTAAAACGGGGGGGCTACGAGCAGTACTTC.

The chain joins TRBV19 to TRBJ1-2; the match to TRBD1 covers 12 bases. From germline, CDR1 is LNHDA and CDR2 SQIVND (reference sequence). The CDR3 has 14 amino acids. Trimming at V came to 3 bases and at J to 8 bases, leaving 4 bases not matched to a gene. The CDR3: CASSMGQGARGYTF. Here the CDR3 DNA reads TGTGCCAGTAGTATGGGACAGGGGGCGAGGGGCTACACCTTC.

In DNA form, the CDR3 reads TGTGCCAGCAACCCTGGGGCAGCCAATCAGCCCCAGCATTTT. It codes for CASNPGAANQPQHF. J is TRBJ1-5 and V is TRBV6-2 or TRBV6-3, with TRBD1 as a possible D gene (5 bases). Germline V gives CDR1 MNHEY, CDR2 SVGEGT. With 7 bases removed from V and 3 bases from J, the gap between germline ends came to 13 bases. This CDR3 is 14 amino acids long.

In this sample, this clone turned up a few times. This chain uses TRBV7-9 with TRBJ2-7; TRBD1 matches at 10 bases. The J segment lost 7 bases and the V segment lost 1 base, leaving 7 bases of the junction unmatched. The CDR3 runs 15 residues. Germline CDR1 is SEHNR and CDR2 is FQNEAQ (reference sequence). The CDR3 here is CASSLVGTGAGEQYF. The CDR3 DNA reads TGTGCCAGCAGCTTAGTAGGGACAGGGGCAGGGGAGCAGTACTTC.

The CDR3 loop reads CPDRSGNTIYF. The DNA of the CDR3 is TGTCCCGACAGGTCTGGAAACACCATATATTTT. The V gene is TRBV6-5, the J gene TRBJ1-3; perhaps TRBD1 as D (6 bases). The CDR3 has 11 amino acids. Germline V gene lookup returns CDR1 MNHEY and CDR2 SVGAGI.

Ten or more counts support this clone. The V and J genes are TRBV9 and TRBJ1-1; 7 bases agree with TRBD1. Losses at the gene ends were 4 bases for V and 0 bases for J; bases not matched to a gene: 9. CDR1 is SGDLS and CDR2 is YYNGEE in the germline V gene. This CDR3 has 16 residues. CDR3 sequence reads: CASSPRQGPMNTEAFF. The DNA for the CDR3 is TGTGCCAGCAGCCCCCGACAGGGACCCATGAACACTGAAGCTTTCTTT.

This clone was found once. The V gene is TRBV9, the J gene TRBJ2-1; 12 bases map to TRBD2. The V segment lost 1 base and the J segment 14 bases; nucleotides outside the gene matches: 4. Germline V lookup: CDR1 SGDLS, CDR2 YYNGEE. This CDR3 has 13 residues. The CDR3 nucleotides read TGTGCCAGCAGCGTATCTAGCGGGGGGGCCGAGTTCTTC. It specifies CASSVSSGGAEFF.

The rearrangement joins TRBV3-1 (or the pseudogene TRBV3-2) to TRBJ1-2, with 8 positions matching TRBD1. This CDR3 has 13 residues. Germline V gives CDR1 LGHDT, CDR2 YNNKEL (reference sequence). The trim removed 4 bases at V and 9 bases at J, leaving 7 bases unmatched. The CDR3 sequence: CASSPHDRGRYTF. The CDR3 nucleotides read TGTGCCAGCAGCCCCCACGACAGGGGTCGCTACACCTTC.

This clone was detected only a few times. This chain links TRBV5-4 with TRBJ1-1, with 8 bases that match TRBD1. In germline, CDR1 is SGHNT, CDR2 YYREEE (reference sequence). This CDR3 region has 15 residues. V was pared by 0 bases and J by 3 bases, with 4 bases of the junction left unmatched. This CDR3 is CASSLGVTGDTEAFF. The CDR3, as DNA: TGTGCCAGCAGCTTGGGGGTGACAGGGGACACTGAAGCTTTCTTT. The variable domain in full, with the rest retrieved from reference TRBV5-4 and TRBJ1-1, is ETGVTQSPTHLIKTRGQQVTLRCSSQSGHNTVSWYQQALGQGPQFIFQYYREEENGRGNFPPRFSGLQFPNYSSELNVNALELDDSALYLCASSLGVTGDTEAFFGQGTRLTVV.